This TCR beta chain was obtained from a study of blood T cell repertoires in COVID-19. Study-wide background: Sample material is recorded as cDNA or gDNA derived from T cells, B-cell-depleted T cells, or PBMCs.

Germline CDR1 reads MNHEY; CDR2 reads SMNVEV (reference sequence). The CDR3 consists of 17 residues. The V segment lost 2 bases and the J segment 4 bases; nucleotides outside the gene matches: 8. In the authors' workflow: Amplified reference gene primers provided the basis for estimating nucleated cell counts. Sequencing used immunoSEQ multiplex PCR; TCRdb keeps in-frame clones, though not all of them. V and J calls and clone size are those listed in that table; D and trimming were worked out from the DNA. The sample yields around 140,000 clones, around four fifths seen once. The rearrangement links TRBV27 to TRBJ2-1; TRBD2 aligns across 10 bases. Material: PBMCs or T cells enriched from blood (not recorded which). This clonotype originated in a woman aged 50 to 60 with acute COVID-19. CDR3 residues: CASSLGPEAGGYNEQFF. In nucleotides, the CDR3 is TGTGCCAGCAGTTTAGGACCGGAAGCGGGAGGGTACAATGAGCAGTTCTTC.